The text below deals with one TCR beta chain. Its antigen is unknown. This specimen comes from a study of T cells in Graves' hyperthyroidism and ophthalmopathy. TCR beta CDR3 region amplification was performed from RNA transcripts. The TCR CDR3 was amplified in a first-round RT-PCR using the HTBI primer set. MiXCR was run by TCRdb on the multiplex PCR reads, yielding one entry per CDR3 protein. The profile shows about 640,000 distinct CDR3 sequences, less than 25% of them singletons. Study outcomes and limitations: The model's output predicted ophthalmopathy at a median of 6.5 months prior to onset.

Patients with uncontrolled infections, other autoimmune diseases, pregnancy or lactation were excluded. This TCR derives from a man aged 25 to 45 with Graves' ophthalmopathy. The sequenced material came from blood.

CDR3: CASRELAGEETQYF. For the CDR3, the DNA is TGTGCCAGCAGAGAACTAGCGGGAGAGGAGACCCAGTACTTC. The chain combines TRBV6-1 with TRBJ2-5; the match to TRBD2 covers 11 bases. The CDR3 has 14 residues. In germline, CDR1 is MNHNS, CDR2 SASEGT. V lost 6 bases and J lost 5; bases outside the gene matches: 5.